What follows are 31 T cell receptor beta chains derived from one specimen sequenced in a study of blood T cell repertoires in COVID-19. Assay: immunoSEQ multiplex PCR; the TCRdb copy retains only in-frame clones and omits some. There are 150,000 to 200,000 clones in the sample; roughly nine tenths occur only once, and around 2.3% lies in the top ten. Material for sequencing was PBMCs or T cells enriched from blood (not recorded which). These receptors all come from a middle-aged woman with acute COVID-19.

In its sample, this clone was seen a few times. V usage is TRBV2 and J usage is TRBJ2-1; TRBD1 agrees at 11 bases. Trimming cost V 6 bases and J 5 bases; bases outside gene matches: 6. The CDR3 is made up of 15 amino acids. Germline assignment: CDR1 SNHLY and CDR2 FYNNEI. CDR3 nucleotides: TGTGCCAGCAGGGGGGACAGGGGGACTGACAATGAGCAGTTCTTC. This encodes CASRGDRGTDNEQFF.

The gene calls are TRBV30 and TRBJ2-7; TRBD1 aligns across 9 bases. The CDR3 runs to 13 residues. Germline loops: CDR1 GTSNPN, CDR2 SVGIG (reference sequence). Losses at the gene ends were 3 bases for V and 2 bases for J; bases not matched to a gene: 2. For the CDR3, the DNA is TGTGCCTGGAGGGGGACAGGGACCTACGAGCAGTACTTC. Protein product: CAWRGTGTYEQYF.

The CDR3 is CASTQLAGMVAGEQFF. The DNA of the CDR3 is TGTGCCAGTACTCAACTAGCGGGGATGGTCGCGGGTGAGCAGTTCTTC. The chain carries TRBV19 and TRBJ2-1; 10 bases agree with TRBD2. CDR3 length: 16 amino acids. The V gene end was trimmed by 7 bases and the J gene end by 9 bases; junction bases not matched to a gene: 15. Per germline, CDR1 LNHDA and CDR2 SQIVND (reference sequence). Combining the CDR3 with reference TRBV19 and TRBJ2-1 gives the whole variable domain DGGITQSPKYLFRKEGQNVTLSCEQNLNHDAMYWYRQDPGQGLRLIYYSQIVNDFQKGDIAEGYSVSREKKESFPLTVTSAQKNPTAFYLCASTQLAGMVAGEQFFGPGTRLTVL.

The chain is built from TRBV7-3 and TRBJ2-7; TRBD1 aligns across 9 bases. The CDR3 runs to 16 residues. The germline V gene encodes CDR1 SGHTA and CDR2 FQGTGA. J was trimmed by 5 bases and V by 6 bases; bases with no gene match: 14. CDR3: CASSLLPGQGIHEQYF. In nucleotides, the CDR3 is TGTGCCAGCAGTCTACTTCCGGGACAGGGTATCCACGAGCAGTACTTC. Using reference TRBV7-3 and TRBJ2-7 for the parts outside the CDR3, the full variable domain is GAGVSQTPSNKVTEKGKYVELRCDPISGHTALYWYRQSLGQGPEFLIYFQGTGAADDSGLPNDRFFAVRPEGSVSTLKIQRTERGDSAVYLCASSLLPGQGIHEQYFGPGTRLTVT.

The chain employs TRBV28 and TRBJ1-4, with 9 bases matching TRBD1. The CDR3 spans 15 residues. CDR1 is MDHEN, CDR2 SYDVKM, per germline. With V trimmed by 4 bases and J by 9 bases, 9 bases remained unmatched. The CDR3: CASSSLGTGTKKLFF. In DNA form, the CDR3 reads TGTGCCAGCAGTTCCCTCGGGACAGGGACGAAAAAACTGTTTTTT.

The chain carries TRBV29-1 and TRBJ2-1; 10 bases agree with TRBD1. With 7 bases clipped from V and 8 bases from J, the junction kept 11 bases outside the gene matches. The CDR3 is 14 residues long. The germline CDR1 and CDR2 sequences are SQVTM and ANQGSEA. As DNA, the CDR3 is TGCAGCGCCGACCGGGACAGGGGAGGGGATGAGCAGTTCTTC. Amino acids: CSADRDRGGDEQFF.

The chain joins TRBV25-1 to TRBJ2-5, with 7 nucleotides matching TRBD1. J was trimmed by 6 bases and V by 2 bases; bases with no gene match: 12. Germline V gene lookup returns CDR1 MGHDK and CDR2 SYGVNS. The CDR3 extends over 16 amino acids. CDR3 protein: CASSEPKQGFVQTQYF. DNA of the CDR3: TGTGCCAGCAGTGAACCTAAACAGGGGTTCGTTCAGACCCAGTACTTC. The full variable domain, with the rest looked up from reference TRBV25-1 and TRBJ2-5, is EADIYQTPRYLVIGTGKKITLECSQTMGHDKMYWYQQDPGMELHLIHYSYGVNSTEKGDLSSESTVSRIRTEHFPLTLESARPSHTSQYLCASSEPKQGFVQTQYFGPGTRLLVL.

The rearrangement uses TRBV19 and TRBJ2-3; D perhaps matches TRBD2 (6 bases). The germline gives CDR1 LNHDA, CDR2 SQIVND (reference sequence). V was cut by 8 bases and J by 3 bases, with 18 bases left in between. This CDR3 is 15 amino acids long. The DNA of the CDR3 is TGTGCCAGTCGCCATCCCTACGGGGGAACAGATACGCAGTATTTT. Encoded protein: CASRHPYGGTDTQYF.

This clone appeared a few times. The V and J genes are TRBV7-6 and TRBJ1-1, with D possibly matching TRBD1 (5 bases). Germline V lookup: CDR1 SGHVS, CDR2 FNYEAQ. The CDR3 is 15 amino acids. V shed 5 bases and J shed 0 bases, with 13 bases lying between them. This CDR3 reads CASSRNQGVNTEAFF. DNA for the CDR3: TGTGCCAGCAGCCGAAACCAGGGTGTGAACACTGAAGCTTTCTTT.

This chain links TRBV28 with TRBJ1-5; unclear D gene. The germline V and J ends were trimmed by 5 bases and 3 bases, with 8 bases remaining between them. The CDR3 contains 13 residues. Germline V gene data show CDR1 as MDHEN and CDR2 as SYDVKM. In nucleotides, the CDR3 is TGTGCCAGCAGTGAGACTGCCAATCAGCCCCAGCATTTT. Encoded protein: CASSETANQPQHF.

This chain joins TRBV30 and TRBJ1-5, with D possibly TRBD1 on 6 matching bases. V dropped 1 base and J dropped 0 bases, with 16 bases sitting between them. The CDR3 sequence is 17 residues long. Germline CDR1 reads GTSNPN; CDR2 reads SVGIG (reference sequence). In DNA form, the CDR3 reads TGTGCCTGGAGTGGACAGGCTGGCAGTTATAGCAATCAGCCCCAGCATTTT. It codes for CAWSGQAGSYSNQPQHF.

CDR3 in DNA: TGTGCCATCAGTGGGGGACAGCTAGAGAACACCGGGGAGCTGTTTTTT. Protein sequence: CAISGGQLENTGELFF. This chain links TRBV10-3 with TRBJ2-2; TRBD1 matches 7 bases. This CDR3 region has 16 residues. CDR1 and CDR2 from the germline V gene are ENHRY and SYGVKD. V lost 4 bases and J lost 1; bases outside the gene matches: 6.

The chain uses TRBV30 and TRBJ2-2, with a tentative D call TRBD2 (7 bases). This CDR3 has 15 residues. Trimming stripped 0 bases from V and 4 bases from J, with 12 bases between. Germline V lookup: CDR1 GTSNPN, CDR2 SVGIG (reference sequence). The CDR3 DNA reads TGTGCCTGGAGTGTAGGGGGGGCGTCCACCGGGGAGCTGTTTTTT. This translates into CAWSVGGASTGELFF. The full variable domain, rest sourced from reference TRBV30 and TRBJ2-2, is SQTIHQWPATLVQPVGSPLSLECTVEGTSNPNLYWYRQAAGRGLQLLFYSVGIGQISSEVPQNLSASRPQDRQFILSSKKLLLSDSGFYLCAWSVGGASTGELFFGEGSRLTVL.

The chain joins TRBV27 to TRBJ1-2; the D is unclear. V lost 3 bases, J lost 2 bases, and 10 bases lay in between. CDR3 length: 14 residues. Germline V gene data show CDR1 as MNHEY and CDR2 as SMNVEV (reference sequence). CDR3 region: CASSFRGTNYGYTF. CDR3 bases: TGTGCCAGCAGTTTTCGGGGAACCAACTATGGCTACACCTTC.

The count of this clone is one. The chain uses TRBV12-5 and TRBJ1-5; 10 bases are a match to TRBD1. The trim removed 0 bases at V and 7 bases at J, leaving 12 bases unmatched. The germline gives CDR1 LGHNT, CDR2 FRNRAP. The CDR3 contains 18 residues. Here the CDR3 DNA reads TGTGCTAGTGGTTTGGTACTGTGGGACAGGGGAATGGGGCAGCCCCAGCATTTT. Translating it yields CASGLVLWDRGMGQPQHF.

The V call is TRBV5-1, the J call TRBJ2-1; TRBD2 aligns across 13 bases. The CDR3 contains 17 residues. Germline-derived CDR1 and CDR2 are SGHRS and YFSETQ. V was pared by 2 bases and J by 4 bases, with 6 bases of the junction left unmatched. Here the CDR3 reads CASSFGPGLAGYNEQFF. In nucleotides, the CDR3 is TGCGCCAGCAGCTTCGGACCGGGACTAGCGGGGTACAATGAGCAGTTCTTC.

The V call is TRBV3-1 (or the pseudogene TRBV3-2), the J call TRBJ1-2, with unresolved D. The germline gives CDR1 LGHDT, CDR2 YNNKEL (reference sequence). CDR3 length equals 15 residues. With 1 base removed from V and 8 bases from J, the gap between germline ends came to 17 bases. The CDR3 protein is CASSQAGLPGGGYTF. Here the CDR3 DNA reads TGTGCCAGCAGCCAAGCCGGACTCCCCGGAGGGGGCTACACCTTC.

This chain uses TRBV3-1 (or the pseudogene TRBV3-2) with TRBJ2-3; 16 positions match TRBD2. Germline trimming cut 5 bases from V and 4 bases from J; bases unmatched to any gene: 9. The CDR3 contains 18 residues. Germline-derived CDR1 and CDR2 are LGHDT and YNNKEL (reference sequence). The CDR3 sequence: CASSDSGTSGGGSDTQYF. For the CDR3, the DNA is TGTGCCAGCAGCGACTCCGGGACTAGCGGGGGGGGGTCAGATACGCAGTATTTT.

The rearrangement joins TRBV27 to TRBJ2-3, with D possibly being TRBD1 (5 bases). Per germline, CDR1 MNHEY and CDR2 SMNVEV (reference sequence). Trimming cost V 2 bases and J 2 bases, with 11 bases left between them. This CDR3 has 15 amino acids. The DNA of the CDR3 is TGTGCCAGCAGTTTAATTGGGGCTTCCACAGATACGCAGTATTTT. Residues: CASSLIGASTDTQYF.

The V and J genes are TRBV2 and TRBJ2-1; 8 nucleotides agree with TRBD2. The ends lost 6 bases at V and 0 bases at J; junction bases unmatched: 10. The CDR3 has 17 residues. CDR1 and CDR2 from the germline V gene are SNHLY and FYNNEI. CDR3 amino acids: CASRRTSSETSYNEQFF. The CDR3 region has the DNA TGTGCCAGCAGGAGGACTAGCTCGGAAACCTCCTACAATGAGCAGTTCTTC.

The V and J genes are TRBV7-2 and TRBJ2-7, with 13 bases fitting TRBD2. The CDR3 runs 14 residues. CDR1 and CDR2 from the germline V gene are SGHTA and FQGNSA. Trimming removed 6 bases from V and 2 bases from J; junction bases left unmatched: 1. CDR3 DNA: TGTGCCAGCAGTGGACTAGCGGGAGCCTACGAGCAGTACTTC. This codes for CASSGLAGAYEQYF.

DNA for the CDR3: TGTGCCAGTACACGCCTACAGGGGAATGGCTACACCTTC. It specifies CASTRLQGNGYTF. The chain employs TRBV6-5 and TRBJ1-2, with 7 bases matching TRBD1. The CDR3 contains 13 residues. The trim removed 9 bases at V and 6 bases at J, leaving 10 bases unmatched. The germline V gene has CDR1 MNHEY and CDR2 SVGAGI.

The rearrangement links TRBV9 to TRBJ1-1; tentatively, D is TRBD1 (6 bases). V lost 3 bases and J lost 2, with 11 bases in between. Germline CDR1 SGDLS, CDR2 YYNGEE. The CDR3 runs to 14 residues. The CDR3 reads CASSAQGKNTEAFF. The CDR3 DNA reads as TGTGCCAGCAGCGCCCAGGGGAAAAACACTGAAGCTTTCTTT. The variable domain in full, completed from reference TRBV9 and TRBJ1-1, reads DSGVTQTPKHLITATGQRVTLRCSPRSGDLSVYWYQQSLDQGLQFLIQYYNGEERAKGNILERFSAQQFPDLHSELNLSSLELGDSALYFCASSAQGKNTEAFFGQGTRLTVV.

The chain combines TRBV21-1 with TRBJ2-2; the D call TRBD2 from the table was never checked on the DNA. TRBV21-1 corresponds to a pseudogene. This CDR3 is built from 17 residues. CDR3 DNA sequence: TGTGCCAGCAGCAAACCCCAGGCGGGGGGAAACACCGGGGAGCTGTTTTTT. Translated: CASSKPQAGGNTGELFF.

Here the CDR3 DNA reads TGTGCCAGCAGCCGGGGACCGATTGGGGGGGGCTACTACGAGCAGTACTTC. Translation: CASSRGPIGGGYYEQYF. V is TRBV5-4 and J is TRBJ2-7; D might be TRBD2 (7 bases). V shed 4 bases and J shed 3 bases, with 23 bases lying between them. The CDR3 has 17 amino acids. Germline CDR1 SGHNT, CDR2 YYREEE (reference sequence).

The chain joins TRBV14 to TRBJ1-4; 7 nucleotides agree with TRBD1. This CDR3 is 14 amino acids long. The V and J ends lost 5 bases and 7 bases, in that order; junction bases with no gene match: 7. Germline CDR1 SGHDN, CDR2 FVKESK. The CDR3 sequence: CASSLGGASEKLFF. The DNA of the CDR3 is TGTGCCAGCAGCTTAGGGGGCGCGTCTGAAAAACTGTTTTTT.

This clone has just one count. The rearrangement joins TRBV2 to TRBJ1-3; D not resolved. This CDR3 is built from 16 residues. The germline gives CDR1 SNHLY, CDR2 FYNNEI. The V and J ends lost 2 bases and 0 bases respectively, with 11 bases between them. This chain's CDR3 is CASSEFPTASGNTIYF. The CDR3 nucleotides are TGTGCCAGCAGTGAATTTCCAACAGCCTCTGGAAACACCATATATTTT.

Here the CDR3 reads CASSPWGQESYEQYF. Written as DNA, the CDR3 is TGTGCCAGCAGCCCTTGGGGACAGGAGTCCTACGAGCAGTACTTC. This sequence joins TRBV14 and TRBJ2-7; TRBD1 agrees at 8 bases. Germline CDR1 is SGHDN and CDR2 is FVKESK. CDR3 length: 15 residues. Germline trimming cut 4 bases from V and 1 base from J; bases unmatched to any gene: 6.

The chain has TRBV4-2 and TRBJ1-1; TRBD1 might be the D (6 bases). Germline-derived CDR1 and CDR2 are LGHNA and YNFKEQ. The V end was cut by 4 bases, the J end by 8 bases, with 17 bases between. The CDR3 is made up of 14 amino acids. CDR3 coding DNA: TGTGCCAGCAGCCTCGTCCAGGCCGGGACAGAAGCTTTCTTT. This gives the protein CASSLVQAGTEAFF.

This chain uses TRBV28 with TRBJ2-2; 8 bases fit TRBD1. J was trimmed by 2 bases and V by 4 bases; bases with no gene match: 3. The CDR3 is made up of 15 amino acids. CDR1 MDHEN and CDR2 SYDVKM come from the germline V gene. CDR3 DNA: TGTGCCAGCAGTTACGACAGGGGAAACACCGGGGAGCTGTTTTTT. This translates into CASSYDRGNTGELFF.

This clone was seen a few times. The J gene is TRBJ2-6, the V gene TRBV6-1, with TRBD1 matching over 10 bases. V lost 1 base and J lost 1; bases outside the gene matches: 1. The germline V gene has CDR1 MNHNS and CDR2 SASEGT. This CDR3 contains 17 residues. DNA for the CDR3: TGTGCCAGCAGTGAAGGGACAGGGGGATCTGGGGCCAACGTCCTGACTTTC. Its protein is CASSEGTGGSGANVLTF.